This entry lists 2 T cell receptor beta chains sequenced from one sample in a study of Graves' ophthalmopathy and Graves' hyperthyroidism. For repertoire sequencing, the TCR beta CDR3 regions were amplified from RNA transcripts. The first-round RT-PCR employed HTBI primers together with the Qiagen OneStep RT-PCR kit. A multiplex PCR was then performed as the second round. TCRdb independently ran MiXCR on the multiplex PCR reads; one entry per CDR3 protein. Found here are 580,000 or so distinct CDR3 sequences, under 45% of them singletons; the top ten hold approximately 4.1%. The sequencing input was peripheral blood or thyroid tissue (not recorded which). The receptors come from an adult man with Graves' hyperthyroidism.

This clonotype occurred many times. CDR3 loop: CASSLEEARGEQYF. CDR3 nucleotides: TGTGCCAGCAGCTTAGAGGAAGCGAGGGGCGAGCAGTACTTC. The chain employs TRBV7-8 and TRBJ2-7; D is tentatively TRBD1 or TRBD2 (5 bases each). The CDR3 has 14 residues. In germline, CDR1 is SGHVS, CDR2 FQNEAQ. Trimming stripped 1 base from V and 6 bases from J, with 13 bases between.

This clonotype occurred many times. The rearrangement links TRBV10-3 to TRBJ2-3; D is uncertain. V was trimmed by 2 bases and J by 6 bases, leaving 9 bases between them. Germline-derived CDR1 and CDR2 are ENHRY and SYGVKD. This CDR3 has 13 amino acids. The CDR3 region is CAISEDPNDTQYF. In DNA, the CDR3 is TGTGCCATCAGTGAGGACCCGAACGATACGCAGTATTTT.